Sequencing of this T cell receptor beta chain was carried out in a study of T cell changes during pregnancy in multiple sclerosis. Data came from immunoSEQ multiplex PCR; TCRdb stores just in-frame clones and leaves some out. The repertoire holds about 66,000 clones, with roughly nine tenths as singletons. Per the germline V gene, CDR1 is LNHNV and CDR2 is YYDKDF (reference sequence). Trimming stripped 0 bases from V and 4 bases from J, with 13 bases between. The CDR3 covers 15 residues. This TCR derives from a female donor with multiple sclerosis, enrolled in a pregnancy study. The sequencing used CD8+ T cells from peripheral blood mononuclear cells, collected before pregnancy. The rearrangement joins TRBV15 to TRBJ2-7; the D gene is possibly TRBD2 (7 bases). CDR3 coding DNA: TGTGCCACCAGCAGAGATAGGGGAGGGGGGTACGAGCAGTACTTC. It specifies CATSRDRGGGYEQYF.